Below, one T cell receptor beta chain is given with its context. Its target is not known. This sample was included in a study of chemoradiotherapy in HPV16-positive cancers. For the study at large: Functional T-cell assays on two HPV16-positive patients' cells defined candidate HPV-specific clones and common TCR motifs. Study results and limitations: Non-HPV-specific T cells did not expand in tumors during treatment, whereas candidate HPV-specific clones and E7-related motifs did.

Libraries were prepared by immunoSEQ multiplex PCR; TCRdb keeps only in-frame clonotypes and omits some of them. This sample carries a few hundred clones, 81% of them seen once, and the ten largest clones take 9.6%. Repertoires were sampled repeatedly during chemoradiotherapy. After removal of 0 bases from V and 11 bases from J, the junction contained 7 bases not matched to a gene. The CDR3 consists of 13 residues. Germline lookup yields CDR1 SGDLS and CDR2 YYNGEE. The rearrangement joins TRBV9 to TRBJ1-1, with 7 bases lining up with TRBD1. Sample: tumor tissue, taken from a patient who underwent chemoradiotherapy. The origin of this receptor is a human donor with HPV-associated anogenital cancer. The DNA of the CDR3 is TGTGCCAGCAGCGTAGGACCCGGGACAGAGGCTTTCTTT. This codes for CASSVGPGTEAFF.